These 31 T cell receptor beta chains were all obtained from the same sample, sequenced in a study of tumor-infiltrating lymphocytes in primary liver carcinoma. Germline DNA was also extracted, with blood RNA taken from unsorted whole blood. A constant-region primer served to make TCR beta cDNA from about 490 ng total RNA. Sequencing libraries for TCR beta derived from three nested multiplex PCR rounds that used slightly modified ARM-PCR. The opening two PCR rounds, roughly 11 cycles each, paired TRBV1-TRBV30 forward primers with a C-beta reverse primer. TCRdb redid the calling of the multiplex PCR reads with MiXCR, one entry per CDR3 protein. The sample has about 330,000 distinct CDR3 sequences, less than 75% seen once. Input material: peripheral blood. The receptors here all came from a man in his forties with primary liver carcinoma and hepatitis B virus infection.

The gene calls are TRBV7-9 and TRBJ1-2, with TRBD1 matching 9 bases. The germline V gene encodes CDR1 SEHNR and CDR2 FQNEAQ (reference sequence). Trimming removed 5 bases from V and 1 base from J; junction bases left unmatched: 8. CDR3 length: 16 residues. The CDR3 nucleotides are TGTGCCAGCAGCGGGGCGGGACAGGGCTTTAACTATGGCTACACCTTC. This encodes CASSGAGQGFNYGYTF.

As for this clonotype: It is likely a read error, because the conserved phenylalanine at the end of the CDR3 is missing. V gene TRBV29-1 combines with J gene TRBJ2-1; 8 bases are shared with TRBD2. CDR3 size: 13 residues. V dropped 3 bases and J dropped 5; count of bases not matched to a gene: 3. In germline, CDR1 is SQVTM, CDR2 ANQGSEA. DNA of the CDR3: TGCAGCGTTGAGACGACTAGCGACAATGAGCAGTTCTTA. Translating gives CSVETTSDNEQFL.

Points on this clonotype: One base away lies a much larger clone, so this may be a sequencing read error. The rearrangement joins TRBV5-4 to TRBJ2-7; 8 bases agree with TRBD2. The CDR3 length is 15 residues. Germline V gene sequence: CDR1 SGHNT, CDR2 YYREEE (reference sequence). The CDR3 coding sequence is TGTGCCAGCAGCGCCTCGGGAGGGCTCGGTTACGGGCAGTACTTC. Encoded protein: CASSASGGLGYGQYF.

As to this clonotype: An end of the junction does not agree with germline; a read error may underlie this. The gene calls are TRBV11-2 and TRBJ1-4; the D is unclear. This CDR3 spans 16 amino acids. Germline V CDR1 and CDR2: SGHAT, FQNNGV. The CDR3 loop reads CVSSKAPGGTNEKLFF. CDR3 DNA: TGTGTCAGCAGCAAGGCTCCAGGAGGAACAAATGAGAAACTGTTTTTT.

Concerning this clonotype itself: At one end the junction does not follow the germline gene, possibly because of a read error. The V and J genes are TRBV11-2 and TRBJ2-7; 10 bases fit TRBD2. The CDR3 extends over 15 amino acids. Germline assignment: CDR1 SGHAT and CDR2 FQNNGV. The CDR3 loop reads CASSITSGISSEQQF. CDR3 DNA sequence: TGTGCCAGCAGCATAACTAGCGGGATAAGCAGCGAGCAGCAATTC.

Notes on this clonotype: Germline and junction disagree at one end, which may indicate a read error. This chain links TRBV12-3 or TRBV12-4 with TRBJ1-2; weak D call: TRBD1 (6 bases). The CDR3 has 15 residues. The CDR3 DNA sequence: TGTGCCAGCAGTTTGGCAGCAGGGGCTAACTATGGCTACAACTTC. This encodes CASSLAAGANYGYNF.

About this clonotype: The junction shows a germline mismatch at one end, possibly a read error. The CDR3 nucleotides read TGTGTCAGCAGCAGCAGACTAGCGGGGAGGGGGACCCAGTACTTC. Residues: CVSSSRLAGRGTQYF. This rearrangement joins TRBV11-2 to TRBJ2-5, with 11 bases matching TRBD2. The CDR3 runs to 15 residues. Germline V CDR1 and CDR2: SGHAT, FQNNGV.

This clonotype was observed many times. This chain uses TRBV12-3 or TRBV12-4 with TRBJ2-1, with TRBD2 matching over 15 bases. With 5 bases clipped from V and 12 bases from J, the junction kept 8 bases outside the gene matches. This CDR3 has 15 residues. This CDR3 is CASSLGLAGGPLQFF. The CDR3 DNA is TGTGCCAGCAGTCTAGGACTAGCGGGAGGGCCTTTGCAGTTCTTC.

This chain joins TRBV4-1 and TRBJ2-1, with 11 bases lining up with TRBD2. The J segment lost 0 bases and the V segment lost 4 bases, leaving 11 bases of the junction unmatched. This CDR3 region has 19 residues. CDR1 is MGHRA, CDR2 YSYEKL, per germline. CDR3 bases: TGCGCCAGCAGCCGCCGTGGGCTAGCGGGAGGAGACTCCTACAATGAGCAGTTCTTC. Translation: CASSRRGLAGGDSYNEQFF.

A remark on this clonotype: A read error may be the cause here, since a much bigger clone is one base away. The chain joins TRBV5-1 to TRBJ2-5; 12 bases are a match to TRBD2. The germline V gene has CDR1 SGHRS and CDR2 YFSETQ. This CDR3 is built from 15 residues. The V and J ends lost 4 bases and 7 bases, in that order; junction bases with no gene match: 8. CDR3 region: CASSAGLAGRVTQYF. CDR3 nucleotide sequence: TGCGCCAGCAGCGCCGGACTAGCGGGAAGGGTGACCCAGTACTTC.

With respect to this clonotype: Given a much more abundant clone one base away, this may be a read error. The chain is built from TRBV6-6 and TRBJ2-3, with 11 positions matching TRBD2. CDR1 and CDR2 (germline): MNHNY, SVGAGI (reference sequence). The V segment lost 0 bases and the J segment 6 bases; nucleotides outside the gene matches: 8. This CDR3 is 17 amino acids long. The CDR3 region is CASSYSTISGRADTQYF. The CDR3 DNA sequence: TGTGCCAGCAGTTACTCAACAATTAGCGGGAGGGCTGATACGCAGTATTTT.

This clonotype appeared once. This chain connects TRBV11-2 to TRBJ2-7; TRBD1 matches 11 bases. CDR3 length equals 19 residues. The germline V gene has CDR1 SGHAT and CDR2 FQNNGV. V lost 2 bases to trimming and J lost 0 bases; unmatched junction nucleotides: 12. The CDR3: CASSLIGGDRGVSSYEQYF. The CDR3 bases are TGTGCCAGCAGCTTAATAGGCGGGGACAGGGGGGTGAGCTCCTACGAGCAGTACTTC.

For this clonotype: This CDR3 is missing its conserved last phenylalanine or tryptophan, likely due to a read error. The genes are TRBV11-1 and TRBJ1-3; 9 nucleotides align to TRBD1. V dropped 10 bases and J dropped 7; count of bases not matched to a gene: 8. The CDR3 is 13 amino acids. CDR1 is SGHAT and CDR2 is FQDESV in the germline V gene (reference sequence). The CDR3 spells CANGTGNRNTIYC. Written as DNA, the CDR3 is TGTGCCAACGGGACAGGGAATCGGAACACCATATATTGT.

The V gene is TRBV9, the J gene TRBJ2-7; D possibly corresponds to TRBD1 (5 bases). Trimming shortened V by 3 bases and J by 7 bases, and 17 bases separated the two germline ends. This CDR3 contains 14 residues. Germline V lookup: CDR1 SGDLS, CDR2 YYNGEE. CDR3 sequence: CASSASGQFGEQYF. CDR3 nucleotide sequence: TGTGCCAGCAGCGCATCAGGGCAATTTGGGGAGCAGTACTTC.

The chain has TRBV2 and TRBJ1-1; 9 bases fit TRBD1. With V trimmed by 6 bases and J by 0 bases, 5 bases remained unmatched. The CDR3 sequence is 15 residues long. Germline CDR1 and CDR2: SNHLY and FYNNEI. CDR3 DNA: TGTGCCAGCAGGGGACAGGGTGGGATGAACACTGAAGCTTTCTTT. It translates to CASRGQGGMNTEAFF.

Notes on this clonotype: Being one base from a much bigger clone, this may be a read error. The gene calls are TRBV4-3 and TRBJ2-2; D unresolved. Germline lookup yields CDR1 LGHNA and CDR2 YSLEER. The CDR3 consists of 15 residues. The CDR3 loop is CTSSPAMGNTGELFF. Here the CDR3 DNA reads TGCACCAGCAGCCCGGCGATGGGGAACACCGGGGAGCTGTTTTTT.

This clonotype was counted a single time. Being one base from a much bigger clone, this may be a read error. The V and J genes are TRBV5-1 and TRBJ2-7; D remains unclear. Germline CDR1 is SGHRS and CDR2 is YFSETQ. This CDR3 region has 17 residues. CDR3 in amino acids: CTSSLSRPIPPYYEQYF. The DNA of the CDR3 is TGCACCAGCAGCTTAAGCAGGCCGATACCCCCTTACTACGAGCAGTACTTC.

The chain has TRBV6-5 and TRBJ2-7; TRBD2 aligns across 13 bases. Germline V gene data show CDR1 as MNHEY and CDR2 as SVGAGI. The CDR3 is 15 residues long. The V gene end was trimmed by 6 bases and the J gene end by 5 bases; junction bases not matched to a gene: 7. The CDR3 loop is CASSRTSGSTHEQYF. The CDR3 nucleotides read TGTGCCAGCAGCCGGACTAGCGGGAGTACCCACGAGCAGTACTTC.

Concerning this clonotype: Relative to the germline gene, one junction end is altered; a read error may explain this. The rearrangement joins TRBV6-2 or TRBV6-3 to TRBJ1-5; 8 nucleotides agree with TRBD1. This CDR3 region has 19 residues. The V gene's germline CDR1 is MNHEY and CDR2 SVGEGT. CDR3 sequence (DNA): TGTGTCAGCAGTAGAACCTCAGGGGGCCCATTCGAGGACAATCAGCCCCAGCATTTT. Residues: CVSSRTSGGPFEDNQPQHF.

Points on this clonotype: This may stem from a read error, because a much larger clone lies one nucleotide away. The CDR3 loop reads CTSSERLAGGVYEQFF. Here the CDR3 DNA reads TGCACCAGCAGCGAAAGACTAGCGGGAGGTGTCTATGAGCAGTTCTTC. The chain uses TRBV5-1 and TRBJ2-1; 13 bases agree with TRBD2. The CDR3 spans 16 residues. Germline V CDR1 and CDR2: SGHRS, YFSETQ.

This clonotype has only a few counts. The chain combines TRBV1 with TRBJ2-1; the table names TRBD1, a call not compared with the DNA. TRBV1 is given as a pseudogene. CDR3 length: 17 amino acids. The CDR3 sequence is CTSSPYETDRVGNEQFF. The CDR3 nucleotides are TGCACCAGCAGCCCATACGAAACAGACAGGGTGGGAAATGAGCAGTTCTTC.

The V and J genes are TRBV6-6 and TRBJ2-6; D not certain. From germline, CDR1 is MNHNY and CDR2 SVGAGI (reference sequence). The CDR3 spans 22 residues. Trimming removed 0 bases at V and 0 bases at J, with 24 bases between. DNA of the CDR3: TGTGCCAGCAGTTACTCTCAACCTGCCTTGACGGTAGTCTACTCTGGGGCCAACGTCCTGACTTTC. Translating it yields CASSYSQPALTVVYSGANVLTF.

As regards this clonotype: One base away lies a much larger clone, so this may be a sequencing read error. The chain couples TRBV6-5 to TRBJ2-4, with TRBD2 as a possible D gene (6 bases). This CDR3 is 11 amino acids long. V lost 8 bases to trimming and J lost 7 bases, with 9 bases between them. Germline CDR1 is MNHEY and CDR2 is SVGAGI. For the CDR3, the DNA is TGTGCCAGCGGGAGGTACAACATTCAGTACTTC. This gives the protein CASGRYNIQYF.

At least ten counts were recorded for this clonotype. This CDR3 reads CASSDADPMKQFF. The CDR3 DNA follows: TGTGCCAGCAGTGATGCGGACCCTATGAAGCAGTTCTTC. This rearrangement joins TRBV6-1 to TRBJ2-1, with D unclear. Germline CDR1 and CDR2: MNHNS and SASEGT. This CDR3 has 13 amino acids. The ends were cut back, 3 bases at V and 11 bases at J, with 14 bases in the middle.

About this clonotype: The junction differs from germline at one of its ends, possibly a read error. The chain carries TRBV7-9 and TRBJ2-3; 12 positions match TRBD2. Germline V gene lookup returns CDR1 SEHNR and CDR2 FQNEAQ (reference sequence). This CDR3 is built from 17 residues. CDR3: CASNLELAGGPHVTQYF. CDR3 in DNA: TGTGCCAGCAACTTAGAACTAGCGGGAGGCCCTCATGTGACGCAGTATTTT.

This clonotype has more than one count but fewer than ten. This chain uses TRBV6-2 or TRBV6-3 with TRBJ2-1; 9 nucleotides line up with TRBD2. V shed 4 bases and J 6 bases; nucleotides not matched to a gene: 13. Germline V lookup: CDR1 MNHEY, CDR2 SVGEGT. The CDR3 has 17 amino acids. The CDR3 bases are TGTGCCAGCAGTTGGAATAGCGGGAGCCACCGGGGCAATGAGCAGTTCTTC. Translated: CASSWNSGSHRGNEQFF.

The table lists this clonotype with many counts. V and J are TRBV10-3 and TRBJ2-5; D perhaps matches TRBD1 (5 bases). V was shortened by 0 bases and J by 0 bases, with 11 bases between the two germline ends. Germline V gives CDR1 ENHRY, CDR2 SYGVKD. The CDR3 has 16 amino acids. For the CDR3, the DNA is TGTGCCATCAGTGAGTCCGGTAGGGGTAACCAAGAGACCCAGTACTTC. Translation gives CAISESGRGNQETQYF.

This clonotype was counted ten times or more. The rearrangement joins TRBV11-2 to TRBJ2-2; maybe TRBD1 (6 bases). Germline CDR1 SGHAT, CDR2 FQNNGV. This CDR3 region has 15 residues. Trimming cost V 0 bases and J 6 bases, with 11 bases left between them. CDR3 nucleotides: TGTGCCAGCAGCTTAGACAGGGGAATACCCGGGGAGCTGTTTTTT. It is translated as CASSLDRGIPGELFF.

As concerns this clonotype: This may come from a read error, since a much larger clone is one base off. This chain connects TRBV10-3 to TRBJ2-3; TRBD1 aligns across 7 bases. The CDR3 spans 18 residues. Germline CDR1 is ENHRY and CDR2 is SYGVKD. CDR3 DNA sequence: TGTGCCATCTGTGAGTCCTGGGACAGCCGCATTGGCACAGATACGCAGTATTTT. Its translation: CAICESWDSRIGTDTQYF.

Details on this clonotype: An end of the junction does not agree with germline; a read error may underlie this. This chain uses TRBV6-5 with TRBJ1-4; D is possibly TRBD1 (6 bases). This CDR3 is built from 15 residues. Looked up from germline, CDR1 is MNHEY and CDR2 is SVGAGI. For the CDR3, the DNA is TGTGCCTGCAGTCCCAGGGGTACTGCTAATGAAAAACTGTTTTTT. Translating gives CACSPRGTANEKLFF.

The chain joins TRBV6-2 or TRBV6-3 to TRBJ2-7, with a possible D match to TRBD2 (6 bases). Germline loops: CDR1 MNHEY, CDR2 SVGEGT. Trimming shortened V by 6 bases and J by 2 bases, and 17 bases separated the two germline ends. The CDR3 runs 15 residues. The CDR3 sequence: CASRPGPGSPYEQYF. CDR3 DNA sequence: TGTGCCAGCAGACCCGGGCCCGGGAGCCCCTACGAGCAGTACTTC.